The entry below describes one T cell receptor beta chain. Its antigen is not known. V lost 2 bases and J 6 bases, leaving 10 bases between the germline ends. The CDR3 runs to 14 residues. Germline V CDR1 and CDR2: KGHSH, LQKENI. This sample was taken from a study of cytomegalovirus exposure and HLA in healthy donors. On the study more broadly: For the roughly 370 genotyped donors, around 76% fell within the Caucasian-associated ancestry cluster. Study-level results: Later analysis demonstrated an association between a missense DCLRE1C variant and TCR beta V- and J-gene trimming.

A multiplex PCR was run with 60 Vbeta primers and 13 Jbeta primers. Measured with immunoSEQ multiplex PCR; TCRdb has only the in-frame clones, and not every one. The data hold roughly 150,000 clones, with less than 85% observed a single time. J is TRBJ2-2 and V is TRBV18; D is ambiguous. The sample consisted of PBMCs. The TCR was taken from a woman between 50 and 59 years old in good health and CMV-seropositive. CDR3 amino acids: CASSPSFLSGELFF. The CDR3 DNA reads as TGTGCCAGCTCACCATCCTTCCTCTCCGGGGAGCTGTTTTTT. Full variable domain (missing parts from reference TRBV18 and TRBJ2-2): NAGVMQNPRHLVRRRGQEARLRCSPMKGHSHVYWYRQLPEEGLKFMVYLQKENIIDESGMPKERFSAEFPKEGPSILRIQQVVRGDSAAYFCASSPSFLSGELFFGEGSRLTVL.